A selection of T cell receptor beta chains follows, all from one sample in a study of identifying expanded T cells in peripheral blood. Generated by immunoSEQ multiplex PCR, the TCRdb table keeps only in-frame clones and is missing some. The table has some 91,000 clones, roughly 88% seen once. Sample: blood. These receptors originate from a person aged 18 to 70 in good health. CDR3s include the opening cysteine and the closing phenylalanine or tryptophan. Fields, in order: V gene, J gene, D gene, clone size, CDR3 protein, CDR3 DNA. The D gene is left open where the match is weak. The listing skips clone size in some rows; elsewhere it reads once, few, many or a size class.

TRBV6-5	TRBJ1-4	TRBD1	-	CASRTGTGGQEKLFF	TGTGCCAGCAGGACCGGGACAGGGGGCCAGGAAAAACTGTTTTTT
TRBV11-3	TRBJ2-7	-	-	CASSLELYEQYF	TGTGCCAGCAGCTTAGAACTCTACGAGCAGTACTTC
TRBV6-4	TRBJ2-2	-	-	CASSDGDPNTGELFF	TGTGCCAGCAGTGACGGAGACCCCAACACCGGGGAGCTGTTTTTT
TRBV11-2	TRBJ1-1	-	once	CASSPYIGNEAFF	TGTGCCAGCAGCCCCTACATTGGGAACGAGGCTTTCTTT
TRBV7-9	TRBJ2-1	-	-	CASSLEAGNEQFF	TGTGCCAGCAGCTTAGAGGCAGGGAATGAGCAGTTCTTC
TRBV7-8	TRBJ2-7	-	-	CASSLTRFPYEQYF	TGTGCCAGCAGCTTAACCAGGTTCCCCTACGAGCAGTACTTC
TRBV5-1	TRBJ2-1	TRBD2	-	CASSGSGTYNEQFF	TGCGCCAGCAGCGGAAGCGGGACCTACAATGAGCAGTTCTTC
TRBV7-9	TRBJ2-5	TRBD2	-	CASNQAGGGETQYF	TGTGCCAGCAACCAAGCGGGAGGAGGAGAGACCCAGTACTTC
TRBV4-1	TRBJ2-5	TRBD2	-	CASSQDVRGVVGETQYF	TGCGCCAGCAGCCAAGACGTGCGGGGGGTAGTCGGGGAGACCCAGTACTTC
TRBV7-9	TRBJ1-1	TRBD1	-	CASSRTPGQGYTEAFF	TGTGCCAGCAGTCGGACTCCCGGACAGGGATATACTGAAGCTTTCTTT
TRBV10-3	TRBJ2-2	-	-	CATRLGARDTGELFF	TGTGCCACTAGATTGGGGGCGCGGGACACCGGGGAGCTGTTTTTT
TRBV7-9	TRBJ2-7	-	-	CASSRASGAGSYEQYF	TGTGCCAGCAGCCGGGCTTCAGGGGCGGGGAGCTACGAGCAGTACTTC
TRBV21-1	TRBJ2-2	-	-	CASSIGLAGSGGATGELFF	TGTGCCAGCAGCATTGGACTAGCGGGATCGGGCGGGGCCACCGGGGAGCTGTTTTTT
TRBV19	TRBJ1-5	TRBD1	once	CASRRDSSNQPQHF	TGTGCCAGTAGACGGGACAGTAGCAATCAGCCCCAGCATTTT
TRBV10-2	TRBJ2-2	TRBD2	-	CASSEHRTSGMTGELFF	TGCGCCAGCAGTGAGCATCGGACTAGCGGGATGACCGGGGAGCTGTTTTTT